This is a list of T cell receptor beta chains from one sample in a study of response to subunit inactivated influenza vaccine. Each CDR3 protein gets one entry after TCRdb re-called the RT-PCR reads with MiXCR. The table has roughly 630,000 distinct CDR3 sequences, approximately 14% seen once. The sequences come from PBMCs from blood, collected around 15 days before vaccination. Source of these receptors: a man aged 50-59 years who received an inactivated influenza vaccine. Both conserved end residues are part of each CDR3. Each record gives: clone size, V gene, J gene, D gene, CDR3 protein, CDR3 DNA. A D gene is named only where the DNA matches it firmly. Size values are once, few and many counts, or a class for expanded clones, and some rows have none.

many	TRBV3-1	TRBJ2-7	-	CASSQELRELDEQYF	TGTGCCAGCAGCCAAGAACTCCGGGAGTTAGACGAGCAGTACTTC
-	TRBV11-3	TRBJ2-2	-	CASSLVVRGTGELFF	TGTGCCAGCAGCTTAGTGGTCCGGGGAACCGGGGAGCTGTTTTTT
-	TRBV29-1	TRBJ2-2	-	CSAPEPTNTGELFF	TGCAGCGCCCCTGAACCGACGAACACCGGGGAGCTGTTTTTT
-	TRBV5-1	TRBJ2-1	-	CASRDGTDPWDEQFF	TGCGCCAGCAGAGACGGGACGGACCCTTGGGATGAGCAGTTCTTC
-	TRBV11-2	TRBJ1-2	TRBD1	CASSLVPDRFNF	TGTGCCAGCAGCTTAGTCCCGGACAGGTTTAACTTC
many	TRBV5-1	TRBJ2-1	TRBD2	CASRPTSGGRDEQFF	TGCGCCAGCAGACCTACTAGCGGGGGGCGGGATGAGCAGTTCTTC
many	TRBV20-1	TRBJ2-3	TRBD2	CSAAGGPTDTQYF	TGCAGTGCCGCGGGGGGGCCAACAGATACGCAGTATTTT
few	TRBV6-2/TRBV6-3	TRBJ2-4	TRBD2	CASSYSKTSGDYIQYF	TGTGCCAGCAGTTACTCGAAGACTAGCGGGGATTACATTCAGTACTTC
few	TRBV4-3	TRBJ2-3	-	CASSQDSGISSTDTQYF	TGCGCCAGCAGCCAAGATTCGGGGATCTCCAGCACAGATACGCAGTATTTT
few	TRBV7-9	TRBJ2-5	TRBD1	CASRDRDSLQETQYF	TGTGCCAGCAGGGACCGGGACAGCCTCCAAGAGACCCAGTACTTC
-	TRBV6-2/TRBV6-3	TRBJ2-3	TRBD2	CASSYSGGGAVGTDTQYF	TGTGCCAGCAGTTACTCCGGCGGGGGGGCCGTCGGCACAGATACGCAGTATTTT
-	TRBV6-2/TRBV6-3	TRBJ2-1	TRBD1	CASSSTDRVTYNEQFF	TGTGCCAGCAGTTCCACCGACAGGGTGACCTACAATGAGCAGTTCTTC
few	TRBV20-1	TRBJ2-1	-	CSARVHENEQFF	TGCAGTGCTAGAGTTCACGAAAATGAGCAGTTCTTC
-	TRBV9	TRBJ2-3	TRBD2	CASSPRTSGGQTTYF	TGTGCCAGCAGCCCTCGGACTAGCGGGGGCCAGACAACGTATTTT
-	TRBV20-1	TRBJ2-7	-	CSAASGRGLYEQYF	TGCAGTGCAGCCTCGGGCCGGGGGCTCTACGAGCAGTACTTC
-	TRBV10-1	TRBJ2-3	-	CASRRDPTDTQYF	TGCGCCAGCAGAAGGGACCCCACAGATACGCAGTATTTT
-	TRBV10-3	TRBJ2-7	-	CAIKKGVFYEQYF	TGTGCCATCAAAAAGGGGGTCTTTTACGAGCAGTACTTC
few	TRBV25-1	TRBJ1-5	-	CASRESGYNQPQHF	TGTGCCAGCAGGGAGTCGGGGTACAATCAGCCCCAGCATTTT
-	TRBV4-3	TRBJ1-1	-	CASSQLPGNTEAFF	TGCGCCAGCAGCCAACTTCCCGGAAACACTGAAGCTTTCTTT
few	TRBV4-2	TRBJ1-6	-	CASSQEQRNSPLHF	TGTGCCAGCAGCCAAGAGCAGAGAAATTCACCCCTCCACTTT
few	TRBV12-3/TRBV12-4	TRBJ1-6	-	CASRITAGSPLHF	TGTGCCAGCAGGATTACAGCGGGTTCACCCCTCCACTTT
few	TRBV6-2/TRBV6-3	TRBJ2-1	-	CASSDASNRLNEQFF	TGTGCCAGCAGTGACGCATCAAACAGGCTCAATGAGCAGTTCTTC
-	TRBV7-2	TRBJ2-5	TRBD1	CASSPSTGGRGETQYF	TGTGCCAGCAGCCCCTCAACAGGGGGCAGAGGGGAGACCCAGTACTTC
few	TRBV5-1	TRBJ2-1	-	CASSLEGSTGNEQFF	TGCGCCAGCAGCTTAGAGGGGAGCACGGGGAATGAGCAGTTCTTC